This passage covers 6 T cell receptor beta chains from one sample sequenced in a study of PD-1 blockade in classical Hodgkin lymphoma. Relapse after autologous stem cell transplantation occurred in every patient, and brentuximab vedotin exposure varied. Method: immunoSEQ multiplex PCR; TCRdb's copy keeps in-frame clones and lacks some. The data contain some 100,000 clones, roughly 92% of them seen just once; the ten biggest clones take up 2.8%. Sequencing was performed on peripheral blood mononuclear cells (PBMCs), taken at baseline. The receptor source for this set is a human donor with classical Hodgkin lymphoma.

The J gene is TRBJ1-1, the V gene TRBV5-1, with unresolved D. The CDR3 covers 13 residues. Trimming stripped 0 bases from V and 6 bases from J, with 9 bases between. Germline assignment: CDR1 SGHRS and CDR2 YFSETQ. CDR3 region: CASSLEGRAEAFF. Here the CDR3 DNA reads TGCGCCAGCAGCTTGGAAGGGCGGGCTGAAGCTTTCTTT.

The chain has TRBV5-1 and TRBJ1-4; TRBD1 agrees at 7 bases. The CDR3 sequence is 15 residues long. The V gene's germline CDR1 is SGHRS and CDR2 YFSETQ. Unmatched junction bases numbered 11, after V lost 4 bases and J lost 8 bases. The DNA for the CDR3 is TGCGCCAGCAGCGCGACACAGGGGAGGGGCGAAAAACTGTTTTTT. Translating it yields CASSATQGRGEKLFF.

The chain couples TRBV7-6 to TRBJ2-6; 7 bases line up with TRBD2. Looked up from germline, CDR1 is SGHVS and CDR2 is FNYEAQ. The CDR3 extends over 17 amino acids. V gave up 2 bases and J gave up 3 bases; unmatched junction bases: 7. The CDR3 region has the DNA TGTGCCAGCAGCTTATGGGGAGGGTACAATGGGGCCAACGTCCTGACTTTC. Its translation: CASSLWGGYNGANVLTF.

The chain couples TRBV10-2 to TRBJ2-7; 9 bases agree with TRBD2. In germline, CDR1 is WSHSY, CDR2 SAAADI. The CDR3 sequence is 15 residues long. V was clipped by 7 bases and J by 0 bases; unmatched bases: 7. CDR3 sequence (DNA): TGCGCCAGCATCGGGGGTAGCGGGAGCTCCTACGAGCAGTACTTC. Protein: CASIGGSGSSYEQYF.

CDR3 coding DNA: TGTGCCAGCAGTTACTCCGGGAACCGCCGGACAGTATTCTTT. This translates into CASSYSGNRRTVFF. The J gene is TRBJ1-1, the V gene TRBV6-5, with D perhaps TRBD1 (6 bases). Germline assignment: CDR1 MNHEY and CDR2 SVGAGI. Trimming left V 0 bases short and J 14 bases short, with 19 bases between. CDR3 size: 14 residues.

The CDR3 sequence is CASSVGSSSGQYF. The CDR3 DNA is TGTGCCAGCAGCGTAGGATCATCTTCAGGGCAGTACTTC. This chain uses TRBV9 with TRBJ2-7; D is unresolved. The CDR3 length is 13 residues. Trimming took off 0 bases at V and 9 bases at J, with 13 bases between the two ends. The germline CDR1 and CDR2 sequences are SGDLS and YYNGEE. The entire variable domain, with the rest obtained from reference TRBV9 and TRBJ2-7, is as follows: DSGVTQTPKHLITATGQRVTLRCSPRSGDLSVYWYQQSLDQGLQFLIQYYNGEERAKGNILERFSAQQFPDLHSELNLSSLELGDSALYFCASSVGSSSGQYFGPGTRLTVT.